The clone carrying this T cell receptor beta chain was counted between two and nine times. The data are from a study of blood T cell repertoires in COVID-19. V lost 7 bases to trimming and J lost 0 bases; unmatched junction nucleotides: 5. Germline CDR1 and CDR2: MNHEY and SVGAGI. The CDR3 is made up of 14 amino acids. Only in-frame clones appear in the TCRdb table, and some are missing; sequencing was by immunoSEQ multiplex PCR. The sample includes some 170,000 clones, roughly 82% of them seen just once. The TCR sequence derives from a woman aged 70-85 years with acute or convalescent COVID-19. Sample: peripheral blood. The chain links TRBV6-5 to TRBJ1-1; 7 nucleotides match TRBD1. As DNA, the CDR3 is TGTGCCAGCACCTTAGGGGGCTTGAACACTGAAGCTTTCTTT. Translated, it gives CASTLGGLNTEAFF.